This TCR beta chain was recorded in a study of immune characterization of retroperitoneal liposarcoma. In this sample, this clonotype turned up a few times. A much larger clonotype is one base distant, so this may be a read error. Germline lookup yields CDR1 MNHNY and CDR2 SVGAGI (reference sequence). The length of the CDR3 is 17 residues. TCRdb passed the PCR reads through MiXCR, listing each CDR3 protein once. The sample yields about 4,100 distinct CDR3 sequences, about a third seen once. This receptor was identified in a female donor with retroperitoneal liposarcoma. The sample consisted of blood. The chain is built from TRBV6-6 and TRBJ2-1, with a weak D call TRBD2 (6 bases). The J call may be faulty, since TRBJ2-7 better matches the DNA end. The CDR3 region is CASSYLVSLTGGNEQYF. The CDR3 DNA reads TGTGCCAGCAGTTATTTAGTGTCTCTCACCGGGGGTAATGAGCAGTACTTC.